These 8 T cell receptor beta chains were sequenced from one sample in a study of cytomegalovirus exposure and HLA in healthy donors. Amplification used 60 Vbeta primers and 13 Jbeta primers. The protocol was immunoSEQ multiplex PCR, while the TCRdb copy is restricted to in-frame clones and leaves out a portion. The sample has about 84,000 clones, around 80% seen once; the top ten hold 2.5%. Sequencing used PBMCs. These receptors were taken from a male donor in good health and CMV-seropositive.

The chain employs TRBV5-4 and TRBJ1-2, with a possible D match to TRBD1 (6 bases). With 0 bases removed from V and 8 bases from J, the gap between germline ends came to 20 bases. Germline lookup yields CDR1 SGHNT and CDR2 YYREEE (reference sequence). CDR3 length equals 16 residues. In nucleotides, the CDR3 is TGTGCCAGCAGCTTGGACCCAGTAGGGGGTATGGGCGGCTACACCTTC. This sequence encodes CASSLDPVGGMGGYTF.

The V gene is TRBV5-1, the J gene TRBJ2-3; D might be TRBD1 (5 bases). This CDR3 comprises 14 residues. Germline lookup yields CDR1 SGHRS and CDR2 YFSETQ. V was trimmed by 4 bases and J by 6 bases, leaving 15 bases between them. This CDR3 is CASSQGLKTDTQYF. The CDR3 DNA is TGCGCCAGCAGCCAGGGCTTGAAAACGGATACGCAGTATTTT.

The table lists this clone with many counts. DNA of the CDR3: TGTGCCAGCAGTGGCGGGAGGTACGAGCAGTACTTC. Amino acids: CASSGGRYEQYF. The V and J genes are TRBV6-6 and TRBJ2-7; TRBD2 agrees at 8 bases. This CDR3 comprises 12 residues. V shed 5 bases, J shed 4 bases, and the junction held 1 base outside the gene matches. The V gene's germline CDR1 is MNHNY and CDR2 SVGAGI (reference sequence).

This chain joins TRBV4-1 and TRBJ2-7, with TRBD1 matching over 9 bases. The CDR3 consists of 14 residues. Trimming at V came to 3 bases and at J to 4 bases, leaving 4 bases not matched to a gene. The V gene's germline CDR1 is MGHRA and CDR2 YSYEKL. The CDR3 reads CASSQQQGAYEQYF. In nucleotides, the CDR3 is TGCGCCAGCAGCCAGCAACAGGGGGCTTACGAGCAGTACTTC.

J is TRBJ2-7 and V is TRBV9; TRBD2 is a possible D gene (7 bases). This CDR3 region has 14 residues. Germline values: CDR1 SGDLS, CDR2 YYNGEE. V was cut by 0 bases and J by 3 bases, with 10 bases left in between. CDR3 region: CASSVGGGGYEQYF. The CDR3 DNA reads TGTGCCAGCAGCGTAGGGGGAGGGGGCTACGAGCAGTACTTC.

The chain links TRBV28 to TRBJ2-3; 8 nucleotides match TRBD1. With 5 bases clipped from V and 6 bases from J, the junction kept 10 bases outside the gene matches. Germline values: CDR1 MDHEN, CDR2 SYDVKM. This CDR3 is built from 15 residues. This CDR3 reads CASSPSGQAGDTQYF. CDR3 coding DNA: TGTGCCAGCAGTCCCTCGGGACAGGCCGGGGATACGCAGTATTTT.

This clone has only a few counts. The chain couples TRBV5-1 to TRBJ1-1; possible D gene TRBD1, 5 bases. Trimming removed 4 bases from V and 1 base from J, with 17 bases in between. The CDR3 covers 16 residues. CDR1 is SGHRS, CDR2 YFSETQ, per germline. CDR3 sequence reads: CASSPTSDRTNTEAFF. As DNA, the CDR3 is TGCGCCAGCAGCCCAACATCCGACAGAACGAACACTGAAGCTTTCTTT.

The gene calls are TRBV6-6 and TRBJ1-3, with 7 bases identical to TRBD1. The CDR3 has 14 amino acids. From germline, CDR1 is MNHNY and CDR2 SVGAGI (reference sequence). J lost 4 bases, V lost 4 bases, and 4 bases had no gene match. The CDR3 reads CASSSQGFGNTIYF. The CDR3 DNA sequence: TGTGCCAGCAGTTCACAGGGGTTCGGAAACACCATATATTTT.